These T cell receptor beta chains were read from a single sample in a study of beta chain features in type 1 diabetes. Profiling relied on immunoSEQ multiplex PCR, and the TCRdb table lists in-frame clones only, not all of them. The data contain some 270,000 clones, 11% of them singletons. Material: naive CD4+ T cells from blood. All receptors come from a man aged 30 to 39 with type 1 diabetes. Both conserved end residues are part of each CDR3. The D gene is left open where the match is weak. For some rows the clone size is stated as once, few or many, or as a class when expanded; others skip it.

TRBV9	NA	TRBJ2-3	NA	CASSARVTVTFTDTQYF	TGTGCCAGCAGCGCCCGGGTGACAGTGACCTTCACAGATACGCAGTATTTT
TRBV11-2	NA	TRBJ2-7	NA	CASSTTTGRGEQYF	TGTGCCAGCAGCACCACGACAGGTCGAGGCGAGCAGTACTTC
TRBV7-8	TRBD2	TRBJ2-3	few	CASSPRTSGDTDTQYF	TGTGCCAGCAGCCCCAGGACTAGCGGGGACACAGATACGCAGTATTTT
TRBV5-1	NA	TRBJ1-5	NA	CASSTGQPAEPQHF	TGCGCCAGCAGCACAGGACAGCCGGCGGAGCCCCAGCATTTT
TRBV19	NA	TRBJ2-1	NA	CASRAQVSSYNEQFF	TGTGCCAGTAGGGCACAGGTAAGCTCCTACAATGAGCAGTTCTTC
TRBV29-1	TRBD1	TRBJ1-2	NA	CSVSAGQDYGYTF	TGCAGCGTTTCCGCGGGACAGGACTATGGCTACACCTTC
TRBV4-1	NA	TRBJ2-1	NA	CASSQDNSLPYNEQFF	TGCGCCAGCAGCCAAGATAATTCCCTCCCCTACAATGAGCAGTTCTTC
TRBV5-1	TRBD2	TRBJ2-1	few	CASAVLAGGRDEQFF	TGCGCCAGCGCTGTCCTAGCGGGGGGCCGGGATGAGCAGTTCTTC
TRBV5-6	NA	TRBJ1-3	few	CASSFMGHGNTIYF	TGTGCCAGCAGCTTTATGGGGCATGGAAACACCATATATTTT
TRBV5-1	TRBD2	TRBJ2-3	few	CASSLAGTSADTQYF	TGCGCCAGCAGCTTGGCCGGGACTAGCGCAGATACGCAGTATTTT
TRBV11-2	NA	TRBJ2-1	NA	CASSLRTLYNEQFF	TGTGCCAGCAGCTTGCGGACACTGTACAATGAGCAGTTCTTC
TRBV7-2	TRBD1	TRBJ2-5	NA	CASSLGETGWRETQYF	TGTGCCAGCAGCTTAGGCGAGACAGGGTGGAGAGAGACCCAGTACTTC
TRBV14	NA	TRBJ2-7	NA	CASSQGLGSSYEQYF	TGTGCCAGCAGCCAAGGATTAGGGAGCTCCTACGAGCAGTACTTC
TRBV9	TRBD2	TRBJ2-1	NA	CASSVEGGNEQFF	TGTGCCAGCAGCGTAGAGGGAGGGAATGAGCAGTTCTTC
TRBV2	TRBD1	TRBJ2-5	few	CASSRDRGVGTQYF	TGTGCCAGCAGCCGGGACAGGGGGGTAGGGACCCAGTACTTC
TRBV5-1	TRBD1	TRBJ1-1	NA	CASSWGTGETEAFF	TGCGCCAGCAGCTGGGGGACAGGGGAAACTGAAGCTTTCTTT
TRBV28	TRBD2	TRBJ2-3	once	CASSTASGGGHTQYF	TGTGCCAGCAGCACCGCTAGCGGGGGGGGCCATACGCAGTATTTT
TRBV30	TRBD2	TRBJ2-5	few	CAWSNPSGGVYQETQYF	TGTGCCTGGAGTAACCCTAGCGGGGGGGTTTACCAAGAGACCCAGTACTTC